This TCR beta chain was captured in a study of vaccination effects on CD4 cells after COVID-19. Study context: Antigen-specific CD4+ T cells were first expanded with viral peptide pools by the ViraFEST assay and only then sequenced. A few million PBMC were placed in each well, which was supplemented with about 10 IU/ml IL-2 and 8.5 to 10 ug/ml peptides.

Culture lasted about 11 days before CD4+ T cell isolation. From March to December 2020, the person had a SARS-CoV-2 infection that was confirmed by PCR. Participants were given two doses of BNT162b2 or mRNA-1273 vaccine. The count of this clone is one. What it binds is unknown. The table came from immunoSEQ multiplex PCR; TCRdb's copy has only in-frame clones and leaves some out. The data contain 30,000 to 35,000 clones, around 72% of them singletons. Germline V gene sequence: CDR1 MNHEY, CDR2 SVGAGI. Trimming pared 2 bases from V and 4 bases from J, leaving 8 bases between. The CDR3 runs to 13 residues.

This TCR was recovered from a human donor who had a prior SARS-CoV-2 infection. Material: CD4+ T cells from PBMCs cultured without peptide, obtained after COVID-19 vaccination. The V gene is TRBV6-5, the J gene TRBJ2-5; D gene uncertain. CDR3 loop: CASSYRRSETQYF. CDR3 in DNA: TGTGCCAGCAGTTACAGGAGATCAGAGACCCAGTACTTC.